This TCR beta chain comes out of a study of T cell repertoires in cytomegalovirus infection. TCRdb reanalysed the reads using MiXCR and keeps one entry per CDR3 protein. The table includes 650,000 to 850,000 distinct CDR3 sequences, roughly 29% detected once. The germline V gene has CDR1 MNHNY and CDR2 SVGAGI (reference sequence). Deletions cut 5 bases from V and 0 bases from J, with 11 bases between. The CDR3 loop spans 15 amino acids. This clonotype was detected once. The antigen is not known. Regarding the study as a whole: Accumulated public TCR beta family frequency recognized individuals carrying CMV together with the relevant HLA.

The chain has TRBV6-6 and TRBJ1-5, with D uncertain. The specimen was cultured CD8+ T cells from PBMCs, collected from culture after CMV antigen stimulation. This receptor was identified in a human donor in good health (CMV status not recorded). Some clones in this sample may be carry-over from other donors' samples. The CDR3, as DNA: TGTGCCAGCAGTAATCCGGCAGATAGCAATCAGCCCCAGCATTTT. It yields the protein CASSNPADSNQPQHF.